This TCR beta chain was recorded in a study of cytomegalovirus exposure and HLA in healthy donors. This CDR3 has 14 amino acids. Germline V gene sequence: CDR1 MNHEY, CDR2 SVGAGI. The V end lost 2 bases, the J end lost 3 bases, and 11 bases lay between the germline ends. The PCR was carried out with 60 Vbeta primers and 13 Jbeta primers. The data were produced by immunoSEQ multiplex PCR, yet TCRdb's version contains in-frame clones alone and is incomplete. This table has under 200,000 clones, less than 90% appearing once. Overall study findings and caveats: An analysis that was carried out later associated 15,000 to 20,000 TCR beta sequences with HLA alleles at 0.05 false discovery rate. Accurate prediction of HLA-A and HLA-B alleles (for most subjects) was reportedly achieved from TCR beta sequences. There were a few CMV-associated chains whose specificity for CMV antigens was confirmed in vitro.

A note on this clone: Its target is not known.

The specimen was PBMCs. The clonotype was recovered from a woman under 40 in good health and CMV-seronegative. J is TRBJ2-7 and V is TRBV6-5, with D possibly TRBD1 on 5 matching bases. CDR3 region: CASSYGRQGYEQYF. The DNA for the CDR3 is TGTGCCAGCAGTTACGGGCGGCAGGGCTACGAGCAGTACTTC.